The clone carrying this T cell receptor (beta chain) is a singleton in its sample. The data stem from a study of technical replicates of blood from a handful of donors. Here immunoSEQ multiplex PCR was the method, and the copy in TCRdb shows in-frame clones only, minus some. The sample yields 79,000 or so clones, over 90% seen once. This CDR3 region has 13 residues. Germline V lookup: CDR1 SGDLS, CDR2 YYNGEE. Trimming removed 0 bases from V and 6 bases from J; junction bases left unmatched: 0. This sequence joins TRBV9 and TRBJ2-1; 7 bases fit TRBD2. The source is a human donor in good health. The specimen sequenced was T cells isolated from PBMCs. CDR3: CASSVAGGNEQFF. In DNA form, the CDR3 reads TGTGCCAGCAGCGTAGCGGGAGGCAATGAGCAGTTCTTC. The variable domain in full, with the rest retrieved from reference TRBV9 and TRBJ2-1, is DSGVTQTPKHLITATGQRVTLRCSPRSGDLSVYWYQQSLDQGLQFLIQYYNGEERAKGNILERFSAQQFPDLHSELNLSSLELGDSALYFCASSVAGGNEQFFGPGTRLTVL.